Here is one T cell receptor beta chain with its context. The specificity of this receptor is unknown. Per-base qualities were not stored, and no clone one base away is much larger. The record originates from a study of blood T cells in healthy people across ages (dated by TCRdb to the mid-2010s). Context from the whole study: In model experiments, template switching captured roughly one uniquely barcoded TCR beta cDNA molecule for every two T cells. To track age-related changes in TCR beta repertoire diversity, the study relied on deep sequencing normalized with unique cDNA molecular identifiers. For two donors (one aged 18 to 30 and one aged 80 or older), the study analyzed two additional independent replicas of 1 million unique cDNA reads from the same blood draw. Four age groups were formed from the donors: young (average approximately 15 years), middle-aged (approximately 39), aged (roughly 58) and long-lived (around 82).

Donors were 30 to 45 systemically healthy Caucasian individuals from Russia aged about 6 to 100 years. Each donor gave ten milliliters of peripheral blood, collected into EDTA-treated Vacutainer tubes. Ficoll-Paque density-gradient centrifugation was used to isolate PBMCs, with at least 6 million per sample. Total RNA, at least 5.5 micrograms per sample, was extracted from PBMCs with Trizol reagent. Naive CD45RAhigh/CD27high T cell percentages were measured by flow cytometry on a PBMC aliquot from every donor. CDR3 length: 18 amino acids, cysteine to phenylalanine. The kept DNA is CDR3 alone, 54 bases in frame from the first base. V drops 0 bases and J drops 4 bases, leaving 21 bases in between. CDR1 and CDR2, looked up from the germline V gene (reference sequence), are DFQATT and SNEGSKA. Overall results and qualifications from the work: Conclusive comparison of naive and antigen-experienced compartments was prevented by the profiling of bulk unsorted PBMCs. The percentage of naive T cells measured by flow cytometry correlated strongly with observed TCR beta diversity. As age increased, observed TCR beta diversity per million T cells dropped in a roughly linear way, and a significant reduction was already evident by age 40. Estimates of total diversity from one million sequenced T cells were regarded as lower bounds and underestimates. Compared with the aged group, more naive CD4+ T cells, fewer expanded clones and increased TCR diversity were shown by the long-lived group, suggesting age selection. Donor CMV infection status was unknown, potentially confounding age-related changes in expanded clonotypes.

The library was produced with 5' RACE. The sample was run on an Illumina HiSeq 2500. A second PCR of about 6 to 11 cycles was performed with a sample-barcoded 5' primer and a J-beta primer mix. A template-switch 5' adaptor carrying 12 random nucleotides introduced a unique molecular identifier onto each TCR beta cDNA molecule. Each sample yielded at least 3 million CDR3-containing paired-end reads. The Mint cDNA synthesis kit, primed by a TRBC-specific oligonucleotide, was used to synthesize first-strand cDNA from all RNA. All cDNA was treated with uracil-DNA glycosylase and then went through a first 18-cycle PCR with the universal primers M1SS and BC2_uni_R. The original pipeline was this. Normalization of each sample was performed by random selection of 1 million high-quality reads, each carrying a distinct molecular identifier. Reads sharing molecular identifiers were discarded rather than binned into consensus sequences. CDR3 identification, clonotype clustering and error correction used MiTCR with a Q25 quality threshold and the strictest error-elimination algorithm. A nonparametric unseen species model using Euler transformation provided a lower-bound estimate of total TCR beta diversity. TCRdb passed the public sequencing reads through fastp at Q25 and MiXCR, retaining productive beta sequences. Entries that share a CDR3 protein sequence are merged under the most common genes and DNA. TCRdb's processing, not the authors', yielded these V and J calls. This sample gives hundreds of thousands of distinct CDR3 sequences in total; around 25% of them show up just once. The biggest ten clones account for 3% of the sample.

The data also belong to a second study, concerning T cells of mothers and their children. The second study's authors report: Nine systemically healthy Caucasian individuals served as donors, namely three mothers together with their six children. cDNA synthesis consumed the entire amount of extracted RNA, loaded at around 1.5 ug RNA in each 15 ul reaction. In the second PCR, the M1S primer introduced both the sample barcodes and 2-4 random nucleotides. Each mother yielded over 10 million TCR beta CDR3 reads and each child roughly 2.9 million reads. Thymic selection shapes the output of TCR recombination in a similar way in related and unrelated pairs, and inherited differences have a minor effect. Related mother-child pairs always showed normalized repertoire overlap that was slightly higher than in unrelated mother-child pairs, though the difference was never significant. Persistent microchimeric T cell clones were not detected, at a sensitivity of about 100 clones per million clonotypes. Deep NGS was used in the study to compare the TCR beta repertoires of mothers and children and to look for features that separate related mother-child pairs from unrelated individuals. The mean age was roughly 36 +/- 4 years for the mothers and around 10 +/- 4 years for the children. After adapter ligation with NEBNext reagents, the libraries were sequenced on Illumina HiSeq 2000 with 100+100 nt paired-end reads. To prevent cross-contamination, the mother and child libraries were prepared one month apart and sequenced in separate runs. Between roughly 500,000 and 2,100,000 distinct TCR beta clonotypes were identified per donor. Naive TCR beta clonotypes were estimated from low-frequency clonotypes matched to each donor's FACS-determined naive share, without sorting.

The chain uses TRBV20-1 and TRBJ1-4, with TRBD1 as a weak D call on 6 bases. Sequenced: blood. The origin of this receptor is a boy aged 5 to 17 in good health. At the DNA level, the sequence is TGCAGTGCTAGAGATTCGCAGGGGAGATGGAGCGTTAATGAAAAACTGTTTTTT. Translated, it gives CSARDSQGRWSVNEKLFF.